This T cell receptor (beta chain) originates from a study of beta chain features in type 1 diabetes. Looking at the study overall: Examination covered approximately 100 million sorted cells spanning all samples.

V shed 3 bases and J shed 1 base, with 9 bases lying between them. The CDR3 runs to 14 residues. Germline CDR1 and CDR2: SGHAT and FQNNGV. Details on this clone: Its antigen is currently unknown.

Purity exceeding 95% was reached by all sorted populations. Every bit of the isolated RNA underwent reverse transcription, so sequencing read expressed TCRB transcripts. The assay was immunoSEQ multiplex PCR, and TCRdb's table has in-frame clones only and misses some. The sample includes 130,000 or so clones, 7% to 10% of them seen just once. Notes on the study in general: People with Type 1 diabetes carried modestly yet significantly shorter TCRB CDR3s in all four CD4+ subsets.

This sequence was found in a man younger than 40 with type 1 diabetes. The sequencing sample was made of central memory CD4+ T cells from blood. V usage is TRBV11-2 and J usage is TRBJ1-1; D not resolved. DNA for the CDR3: TGTGCCAGCAGCTTGGGCCGGGAGAACACTGAAGCTTTCTTT. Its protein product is CASSLGRENTEAFF.